The next 13 T cell receptor beta chains were all read from a single sample in a study of T-cell reconstitution after alpha-beta-depleted transplantation in children. Unique molecular identifiers were used to barcode this TCRbeta library. MiXCR was run by TCRdb on the PCR reads, yielding one entry per CDR3 protein. In the table there are some 240,000 distinct CDR3 sequences, approximately 9.9% of which are singletons. The sample in question was PBMCs from the stem cell graft donor, obtained from the stem cell graft. The receptor set was obtained from a human donor who donated a stem cell graft to a child with SCID.

This clonotype showed up many times. This chain uses TRBV5-1 with TRBJ2-5; D unresolved. Trimming pared 4 bases from V and 2 bases from J, leaving 12 bases between. The germline V gene encodes CDR1 SGHRS and CDR2 YFSETQ. The CDR3 sequence is 14 residues long. The CDR3 protein is CASSRQSLQETQYF. Here the CDR3 DNA reads TGCGCCAGCAGCAGGCAAAGTCTACAAGAGACCCAGTACTTC.

This clonotype was found many times. The chain recombines TRBV28 with TRBJ2-7, with D unclear. The CDR3 runs to 15 residues. CDR1 and CDR2 from the germline V gene are MDHEN and SYDVKM. V lost 1 base and J lost 3, with 13 bases in between. CDR3 region: CASSLFSRRFYEQYF. DNA of the CDR3: TGTGCCAGCAGTTTATTCAGCCGCCGATTCTACGAGCAGTACTTC.

This clonotype was seen many times. The J gene is TRBJ2-2, the V gene TRBV5-1; maybe TRBD1 (6 bases). Germline V gene sequence: CDR1 SGHRS, CDR2 YFSETQ. The CDR3 consists of 13 residues. V was cut by 0 bases and J by 13 bases, with 13 bases left in between. CDR3 amino acids: CASSLGDRPALFF. In DNA form, the CDR3 reads TGCGCCAGCAGCTTGGGAGACAGGCCGGCGCTGTTTTTT.

This clonotype was seen many times. V and J are TRBV5-1 and TRBJ1-2; D gene unclear. Trimming took off 2 bases at V and 3 bases at J, with 14 bases between the two ends. The CDR3 is 15 residues long. Per the germline V gene, CDR1 is SGHRS and CDR2 is YFSETQ. The CDR3 DNA reads as TGCGCCAGCAGCTTACTCGCGGTCCGAGACTATGGCTACACCTTC. This translates into CASSLLAVRDYGYTF. Full variable domain (missing parts from reference TRBV5-1 and TRBJ1-2): KAGVTQTPRYLIKTRGQQVTLSCSPISGHRSVSWYQQTPGQGLQFLFEYFSETQRNKGNFPGRFSGRQFSNSRSEMNVSTLELGDSALYLCASSLLAVRDYGYTFGSGTRLTVV.

About this clonotype: A much larger clone lies a single base off, so this may be a read error. The rearrangement uses TRBV7-9 and TRBJ2-7; D could derive from TRBD1 or TRBD2 (5 bases each). CDR1 SEHNR and CDR2 FQNEAQ come from the germline V gene (reference sequence). Deletions cut 3 bases from V and 2 bases from J, with 11 bases between. The CDR3 covers 14 residues. The CDR3 here is CASSLRDATYEQYF. CDR3 nucleotide sequence: TGTGCCAGCAGCTTGAGGGACGCCACCTACGAGCAGTACTTC.

The sample holds many counts of this clonotype. The rearrangement uses TRBV4-2 and TRBJ2-5; D is ambiguous. The CDR3 loop spans 13 amino acids. Deletions cut 4 bases from V and 2 bases from J, with 8 bases between. Germline lookup yields CDR1 LGHNA and CDR2 YNFKEQ. The CDR3 region is CASSPNLQETQYF. CDR3 bases: TGTGCCAGCAGCCCTAATTTGCAAGAGACCCAGTACTTC.

This chain links TRBV7-9 with TRBJ1-2; maybe TRBD1 (5 bases). This CDR3 is 13 amino acids long. Germline CDR1 reads SEHNR; CDR2 reads FQNEAQ (reference sequence). V dropped 3 bases and J dropped 6 bases, with 11 bases sitting between them. The CDR3 loop is CASSFREGDGYTF. The CDR3 DNA follows: TGTGCCAGCAGCTTCAGGGAGGGCGATGGCTACACCTTC. Combining the CDR3 with reference TRBV7-9 and TRBJ1-2 gives the whole variable domain DTGVSQNPRHKITKRGQNVTFRCDPISEHNRLYWYRQTLGQGPEFLTYFQNEAQLEKSRLLSDRFSAERPKGSFSTLEIQRTEQGDSAMYLCASSFREGDGYTFGSGTRLTVV.

At least ten counts were recorded for this clonotype. This chain joins TRBV6-4 and TRBJ2-3, with 9 bases aligning to TRBD2. Germline loops: CDR1 MRHNA, CDR2 SNTAGT. This CDR3 contains 16 residues. The J segment lost 3 bases and the V segment lost 6 bases, leaving 10 bases of the junction unmatched. The CDR3 loop is CASSKRAGGPTDTQYF. The CDR3 DNA follows: TGTGCCAGCAGCAAACGAGCGGGGGGTCCGACAGATACGCAGTATTTT.

This clonotype was detected a few times. The CDR3 reads CASSRREEVQFF. In DNA, the CDR3 is TGTGCCAGCAGCCGACGAGAAGAGGTGCAGTTCTTC. This rearrangement joins TRBV25-1 to TRBJ2-1; D remains ambiguous. The length of the CDR3 is 12 residues. The V end lost 6 bases, the J end lost 12 bases, and 15 bases lay between the germline ends. Germline V gene lookup returns CDR1 MGHDK and CDR2 SYGVNS.

This clonotype came up many times. As DNA, the CDR3 is TGTGCCTGGAGTTCCCCGGGTCTTAATGAAAAACTGTTTTTT. Amino acid sequence: CAWSSPGLNEKLFF. The chain carries TRBV30 and TRBJ1-4, with D unresolved. The CDR3 has 14 amino acids. V lost 2 bases, J lost 4 bases, and 11 bases lay in between. The germline V gene encodes CDR1 GTSNPN and CDR2 SVGIG (reference sequence).

Ten or more counts support this clonotype. The CDR3, as DNA: TGCAGTGCTTTGAGGCCAGCCAACGAGCAGTACTTC. Amino acids: CSALRPANEQYF. The chain is built from TRBV20-1 and TRBJ2-7; D gene unclear. The CDR3 spans 12 residues. Germline loops: CDR1 DFQATT, CDR2 SNEGSKA (reference sequence). The ends were cut back, 5 bases at V and 5 bases at J, with 13 bases in the middle.

This clonotype appeared many times. The chain employs TRBV5-1 and TRBJ2-3; 10 nucleotides match TRBD1. The CDR3 sequence is 13 residues long. V dropped 4 bases and J dropped 5; count of bases not matched to a gene: 1. Germline V gene lookup returns CDR1 SGHRS and CDR2 YFSETQ. CDR3 DNA sequence: TGCGCCAGCAGCGGGACAGGGGTAGATACGCAGTATTTT. Translation gives CASSGTGVDTQYF.

This clonotype was seen many times. The chain links TRBV12-3 or TRBV12-4 to TRBJ1-1; 9 positions match TRBD1. CDR3 length: 13 amino acids. V lost 11 bases and J lost 6; bases outside the gene matches: 10. DNA for the CDR3: TGTGCCGCCCGACAGGGGGGTTTTTCTGAAGCTTTCTTT. Its protein product is CAARQGGFSEAFF.